This is a list of T cell receptor beta chains from one sample in a study of T cells after yellow fever vaccination. TCRdb reprocessed the 5' RACE reads via MiXCR and lists one record per CDR3 protein. The data contain some 670,000 distinct CDR3 sequences, approximately 13% of them singletons. The specimen was PBMCs, collected on the day of the yellow fever booster vaccination. The receptor source for this set is a man aged 30-40 years who received the YFV17D yellow fever vaccine. The CDR3 runs from the conserved cysteine through the conserved F or W. A D gene is named only where the DNA matches it firmly. The size field is filled for only some rows; it gives once, few, many or a size class.

j_call	clone_size	d_call	v_call	cdr3_aa	cdr3_nt
TRBJ2-7	.	.	TRBV29-1	CSVDQGAYEQYF	TGCAGCGTTGACCAGGGCGCATACGAGCAGTACTTC
TRBJ2-1	few	.	TRBV29-1	CSVDGNEQFF	TGCAGCGTTGATGGCAATGAGCAGTTCTTC
TRBJ2-1	.	TRBD2	TRBV20-1	CSAKLLAGAYNEQFF	TGCAGTGCCAAACTCCTAGCGGGAGCATACAATGAGCAGTTCTTC
TRBJ1-1	few	.	TRBV19	CASSIPPVGRTNTEAFF	TGTGCCAGTAGTATTCCCCCCGTCGGCAGGACGAACACTGAAGCTTTCTTT
TRBJ1-5	.	.	TRBV6-2/TRBV6-3	CASSYSRGRGNQPQHF	TGTGCCAGCAGTTACTCCCGGGGGCGCGGCAATCAGCCCCAGCATTTT
TRBJ2-1	few	TRBD2	TRBV5-1	CASTLALAGELLF	TGCGCCAGCACCCTCGCCTTAGCGGGAGAATTGCTCTTC
TRBJ2-3	.	.	TRBV9	CASSPTTLSGRTDTQYF	TGTGCCAGCAGCCCAACGACCCTTAGCGGACGCACAGATACGCAGTATTTT
TRBJ2-7	.	.	TRBV4-1	CASSQDTGFSYEQYF	TGCGCCAGCAGCCAAGACACAGGGTTCTCCTACGAGCAGTACTTC
TRBJ2-2	many	TRBD2	TRBV7-3	CASSLTPTSGNTGELFF	TGTGCCAGCAGCTTAACCCCGACTAGCGGTAACACCGGGGAGCTGTTTTTT
TRBJ2-1	.	.	TRBV11-1	CASSFSNNEQFF	TGTGCCAGCAGCTTTTCGAACAATGAGCAGTTCTTC
TRBJ2-1	few	TRBD2	TRBV6-1	CASSPGLVLKKNNEQFF	TGTGCCAGCAGCCCCGGACTAGTCCTCAAAAAAAACAATGAGCAGTTCTTC
TRBJ2-1	.	TRBD2	TRBV10-3	CAISEDLAGGGDNEQFF	TGTGCCATCAGTGAGGACCTAGCGGGAGGAGGAGACAATGAGCAGTTCTTC
TRBJ1-2	few	.	TRBV20-1	CSAGTIANYGYTF	TGCAGTGCGGGGACCATAGCTAACTATGGCTACACCTTC
TRBJ2-7	.	TRBD2	TRBV12-5	CATTSGGREQYF	TGTGCAACGACTAGCGGGGGACGCGAGCAGTACTTC
TRBJ1-1	.	.	TRBV6-5	CASSWEGEAFF	TGTGCCAGCAGCTGGGAGGGTGAAGCTTTCTTT
TRBJ2-1	few	.	TRBV4-3	CASSQESLGNEQFF	TGCGCCAGCAGCCAAGAGAGTCTGGGGAATGAGCAGTTCTTC
TRBJ2-5	.	.	TRBV5-1	CASSTLPGRETQYF	TGCGCCAGCAGCACCCTACCCGGGAGAGAGACCCAGTACTTC
TRBJ2-5	many	TRBD2	TRBV14	CASSQAGAGAQETQYF	TGTGCCAGCAGCCAAGCCGGGGCGGGAGCCCAAGAGACCCAGTACTTC
TRBJ2-5	.	TRBD1	TRBV7-2	CASSSQGDAQTQYF	TGTGCCAGCAGCTCCCAGGGGGACGCCCAGACCCAGTACTTC
TRBJ2-4	.	TRBD2	TRBV7-2	CASSLASGRGQNIQYF	TGTGCCAGCAGCCTTGCTAGCGGGAGGGGTCAAAACATTCAGTACTTC
TRBJ2-5	few	.	TRBV6-1	CATRRLISNQETQYF	TGTGCCACTAGACGGTTGATCAGTAACCAAGAGACCCAGTACTTC
TRBJ2-7	few	.	TRBV20-1	CSASSEYEQYF	TGCAGTGCTTCTAGCGAATACGAGCAGTACTTC
TRBJ2-3	few	TRBD1	TRBV11-2	CASSPRQGMGTDTQYF	TGTGCCAGCAGCCCTCGACAGGGAATGGGCACAGATACGCAGTATTTT
TRBJ2-1	many	.	TRBV20-1	CSARNRAGLASNEQFF	TGCAGTGCTAGAAACCGCGCCGGGCTAGCCTCCAATGAGCAGTTCTTC
TRBJ1-1	few	.	TRBV20-1	CSAEIQHTEAFF	TGCAGTGCCGAAATACAGCACACTGAAGCTTTCTTT
TRBJ1-2	few	.	TRBV7-2	CASSLAGQGGYTF	TGTGCCAGCAGCTTAGCGGGCCAGGGGGGCTACACCTTC
TRBJ2-1	.	.	TRBV6-1	CASFSERSSYNEQFF	TGTGCCAGCTTTAGTGAGCGGTCCTCCTACAATGAGCAGTTCTTC
TRBJ1-4	.	.	TRBV7-2	CASSLAKGMNEKLFF	TGTGCCAGCAGCTTAGCGAAGGGAATGAATGAAAAACTGTTTTTT
TRBJ2-3	.	.	TRBV7-8	CASSLTEIADTQYF	TGTGCCAGCAGCTTGACTGAAATTGCAGATACGCAGTATTTT
TRBJ2-1	.	.	TRBV7-9	CASSLAYRERNNEQFF	TGTGCCAGCAGCTTAGCATACAGGGAGAGGAACAATGAGCAGTTCTTC
TRBJ2-1	few	TRBD2	TRBV5-1	CASLGLAGGPNEQFF	TGCGCCAGCTTGGGACTAGCGGGAGGGCCCAATGAGCAGTTCTTC
TRBJ1-4	.	.	TRBV7-9	CASSLGWGNEKLFF	TGTGCCAGCAGCCTAGGGTGGGGTAATGAAAAACTGTTTTTT
TRBJ2-5	few	TRBD2	TRBV2	CASSPMLGAGGETQYF	TGTGCCAGCAGCCCAATGTTGGGGGCGGGGGGGGAGACCCAGTACTTC
TRBJ2-7	.	.	TRBV7-2	CASSSNPGPGAGYEQYF	TGTGCCAGCAGCTCGAACCCGGGTCCAGGGGCGGGCTACGAGCAGTACTTC
TRBJ2-7	.	.	TRBV7-9	CASSSTGFAHEQYF	TGTGCCAGCAGCTCCACAGGGTTTGCCCACGAGCAGTACTTC
TRBJ2-7	few	.	TRBV3-1	CASSQSHRLYEQYF	TGTGCCAGCAGCCAATCACACCGACTATACGAGCAGTACTTC
TRBJ1-1	few	.	TRBV19	CASSIFGEMNTEAFF	TGTGCCAGTAGTATTTTCGGGGAAATGAACACTGAAGCTTTCTTT
TRBJ2-7	.	.	TRBV7-2	CASSLGQASEQYF	TGTGCCAGCAGCTTAGGCCAGGCCTCCGAGCAGTACTTC
TRBJ2-2	.	.	TRBV25-1	CASSTYGGRAGELFF	TGTGCCAGCAGCACATACGGGGGGCGAGCCGGGGAGCTGTTTTTT
TRBJ1-1	few	.	TRBV4-3	CASSPLTTVNTEAFF	TGCGCCAGCAGCCCACTTACGACAGTGAACACTGAAGCTTTCTTT
TRBJ2-2	few	.	TRBV20-1	CSARRPRGNTGELFF	TGCAGTGCCCGTCGACCCCGGGGCAACACCGGGGAGCTGTTTTTT
TRBJ1-1	few	.	TRBV3-1	CASSTGGGRTEAFF	TGTGCCAGCAGCACCGGCGGGGGGAGGACTGAAGCTTTCTTT
TRBJ1-1	few	TRBD1	TRBV25-1	CASSEGTGRNTEAFF	TGTGCCAGCAGCGAAGGGACAGGGAGGAACACTGAAGCTTTCTTT
TRBJ2-5	.	TRBD2	TRBV29-1	CSVAVGLAGGETQYF	TGCAGCGTCGCTGTAGGACTAGCGGGAGGCGAGACCCAGTACTTC
TRBJ2-1	.	TRBD1	TRBV7-2	CASSWRTGYNEQFF	TGTGCCAGCAGCTGGAGGACAGGGTACAATGAGCAGTTCTTC
TRBJ2-2	few	.	TRBV20-1	CSPRGAHTGELFF	TGCAGCCCCCGGGGTGCACACACCGGGGAGCTGTTTTTT
TRBJ1-4	.	.	TRBV14	CASSQGSSESFNEKLFF	TGTGCCAGCAGCCAGGGTTCGTCCGAGAGTTTCAATGAAAAACTGTTTTTT